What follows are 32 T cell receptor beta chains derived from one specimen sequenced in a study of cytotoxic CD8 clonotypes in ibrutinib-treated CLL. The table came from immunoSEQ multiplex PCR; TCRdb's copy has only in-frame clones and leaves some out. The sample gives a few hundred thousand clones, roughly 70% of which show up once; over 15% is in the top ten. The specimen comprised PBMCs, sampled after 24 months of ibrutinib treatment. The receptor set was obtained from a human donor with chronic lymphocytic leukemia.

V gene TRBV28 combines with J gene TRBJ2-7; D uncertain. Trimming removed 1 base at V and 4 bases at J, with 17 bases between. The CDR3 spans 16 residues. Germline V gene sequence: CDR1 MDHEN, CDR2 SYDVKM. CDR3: CASSLFGRNPFYEQYF. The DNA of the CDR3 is TGTGCCAGCAGTTTATTCGGCAGGAACCCCTTTTACGAGCAGTACTTC.

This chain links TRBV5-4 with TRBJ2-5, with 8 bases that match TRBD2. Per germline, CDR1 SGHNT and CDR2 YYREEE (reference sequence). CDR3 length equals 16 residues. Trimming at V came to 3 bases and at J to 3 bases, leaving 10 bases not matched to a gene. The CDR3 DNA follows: TGTGCCAGCAGCTCTAGAGCGGGAGTAAGAGAAGAGACCCAGTACTTC. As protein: CASSSRAGVREETQYF.

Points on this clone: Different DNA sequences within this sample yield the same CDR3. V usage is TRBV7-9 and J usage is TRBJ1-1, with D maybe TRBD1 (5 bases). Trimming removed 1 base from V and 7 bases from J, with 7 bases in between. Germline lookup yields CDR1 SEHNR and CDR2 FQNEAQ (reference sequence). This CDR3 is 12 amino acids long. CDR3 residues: CASSLGQLEAFF. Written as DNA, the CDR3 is TGTGCCAGCAGCTTAGGACAGCTTGAAGCTTTCTTT.

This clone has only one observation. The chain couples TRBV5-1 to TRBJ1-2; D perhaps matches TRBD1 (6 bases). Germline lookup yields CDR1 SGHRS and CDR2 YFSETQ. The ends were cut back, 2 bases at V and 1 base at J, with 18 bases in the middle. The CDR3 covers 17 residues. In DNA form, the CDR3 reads TGCGCCAGCAGCTTAACGTCAATGGGGGGCCTTAACTATGGCTACACCTTC. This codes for CASSLTSMGGLNYGYTF.

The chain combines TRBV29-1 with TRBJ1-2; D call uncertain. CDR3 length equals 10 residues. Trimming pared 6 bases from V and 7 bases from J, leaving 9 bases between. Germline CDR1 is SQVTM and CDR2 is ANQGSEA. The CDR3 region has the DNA TGCAGCGTGAGGACTGCTGGCTACACCTTC. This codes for CSVRTAGYTF. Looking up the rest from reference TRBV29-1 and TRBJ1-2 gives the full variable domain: SAVISQKPSRDICQRGTSLTIQCQVDSQVTMMFWYRQQPGQSLTLIATANQGSEATYESGFVIDKFPISRPNLTFSTLTVSNMSPEDSSIYLCSVRTAGYTFGSGTRLTVV.

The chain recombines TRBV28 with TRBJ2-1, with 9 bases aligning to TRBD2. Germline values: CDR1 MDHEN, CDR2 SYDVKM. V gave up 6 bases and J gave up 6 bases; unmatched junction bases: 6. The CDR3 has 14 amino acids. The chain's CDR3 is CASRSLAGPNEQFF. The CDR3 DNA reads TGTGCCAGCAGAAGTCTAGCGGGGCCCAATGAGCAGTTCTTC. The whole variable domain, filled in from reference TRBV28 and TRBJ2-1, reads DVKVTQSSRYLVKRTGEKVFLECVQDMDHENMFWYRQDPGLGLRLIYFSYDVKMKEKGDIPEGYSVSREKKERFSLILESASTNQTSMYLCASRSLAGPNEQFFGPGTRLTVL.

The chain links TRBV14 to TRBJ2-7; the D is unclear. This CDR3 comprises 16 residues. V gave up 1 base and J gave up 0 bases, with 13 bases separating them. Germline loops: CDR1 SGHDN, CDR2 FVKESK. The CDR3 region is CASSQAPPGSSYEQYF. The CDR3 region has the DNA TGTGCCAGCAGCCAAGCCCCCCCCGGAAGCTCCTACGAGCAGTACTTC.

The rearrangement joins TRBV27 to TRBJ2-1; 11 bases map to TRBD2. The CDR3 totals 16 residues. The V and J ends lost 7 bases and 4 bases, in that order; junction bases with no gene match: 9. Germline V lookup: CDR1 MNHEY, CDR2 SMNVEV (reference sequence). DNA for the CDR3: TGTGCCAGCACTCCCTCGGGGACTAGCGGATACAATGAGCAGTTCTTC. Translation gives CASTPSGTSGYNEQFF.

The CDR3 DNA sequence: TGCAGCGTTGCCCATATAGCGGGAAGGAGCACAGATACGCAGTATTTT. Amino acid sequence: CSVAHIAGRSTDTQYF. The chain uses TRBV29-1 and TRBJ2-3, with 8 bases fitting TRBD2. CDR1 and CDR2 (germline): SQVTM, ANQGSEA. This CDR3 is 16 amino acids long. V trimming: 4 bases; J trimming: 0 bases; junction bases outside the gene matches: 9.

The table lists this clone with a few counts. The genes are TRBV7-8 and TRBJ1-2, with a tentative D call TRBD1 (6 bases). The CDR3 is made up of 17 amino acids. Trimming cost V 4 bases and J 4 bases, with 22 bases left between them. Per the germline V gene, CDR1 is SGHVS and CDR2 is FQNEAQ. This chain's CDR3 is CASSSLSGTRTFYGYTF. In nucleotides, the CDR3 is TGTGCCAGCAGCTCCCTCTCTGGGACACGTACCTTCTATGGCTACACCTTC. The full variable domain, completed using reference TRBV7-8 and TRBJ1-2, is GAGVSQSPRYKVAKRGQDVALRCDPISGHVSLFWYQQALGQGPEFLTYFQNEAQLDKSGLPSDRFFAERPEGSVSTLKIQRTQQEDSAVYLCASSSLSGTRTFYGYTFGSGTRLTVV.

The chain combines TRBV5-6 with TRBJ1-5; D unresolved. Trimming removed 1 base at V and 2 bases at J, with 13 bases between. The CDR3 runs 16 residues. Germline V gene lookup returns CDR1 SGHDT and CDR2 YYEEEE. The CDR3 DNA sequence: TGTGCCAGCAGCTTGTCCGGGATATTGGGCAATCAGCCCCAGCATTTT. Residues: CASSLSGILGNQPQHF.

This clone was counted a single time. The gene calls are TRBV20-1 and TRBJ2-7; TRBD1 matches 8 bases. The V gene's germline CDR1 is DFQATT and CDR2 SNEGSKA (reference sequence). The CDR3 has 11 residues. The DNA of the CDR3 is TGCCTCACCCAGGGGGCTGGCGAGCAGTACTTC. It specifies CLTQGAGEQYF.

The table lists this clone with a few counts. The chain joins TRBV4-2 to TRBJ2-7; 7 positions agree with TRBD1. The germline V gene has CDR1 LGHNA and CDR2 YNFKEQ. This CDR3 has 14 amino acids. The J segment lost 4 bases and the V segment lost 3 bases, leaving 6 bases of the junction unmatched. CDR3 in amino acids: CASSQGQLTYEQYF. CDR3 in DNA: TGTGCCAGCAGCCAGGGACAGTTGACATACGAGCAGTACTTC.

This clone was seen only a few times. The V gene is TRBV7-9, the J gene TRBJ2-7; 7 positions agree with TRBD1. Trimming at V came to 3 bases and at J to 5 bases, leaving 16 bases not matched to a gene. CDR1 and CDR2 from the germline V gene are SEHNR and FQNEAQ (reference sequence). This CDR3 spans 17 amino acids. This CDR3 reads CASSFLLDRDSYHEQYF. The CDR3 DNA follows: TGTGCCAGCAGCTTTCTCCTTGACCGGGACAGTTATCACGAGCAGTACTTC.

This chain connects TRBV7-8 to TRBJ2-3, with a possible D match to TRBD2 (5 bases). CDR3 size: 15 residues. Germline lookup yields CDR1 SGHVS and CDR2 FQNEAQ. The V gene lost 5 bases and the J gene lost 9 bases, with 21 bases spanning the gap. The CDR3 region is CASSLAMRPRGTQYF. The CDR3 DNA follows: TGTGCCAGCAGCCTTGCTATGAGGCCCCGCGGGACGCAGTATTTT.

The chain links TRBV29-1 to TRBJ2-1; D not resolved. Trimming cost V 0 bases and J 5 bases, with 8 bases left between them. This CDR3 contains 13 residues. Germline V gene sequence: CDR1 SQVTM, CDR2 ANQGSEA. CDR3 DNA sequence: TGCAGCGTTGAAGATCGCGGTGACAATGAGCAGTTCTTC. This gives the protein CSVEDRGDNEQFF.

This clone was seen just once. CDR3 sequence (DNA): TGTGCCAGCAGTTTTTCTAGCGACGCCTACGAGCAGTACTTC. Its protein product is CASSFSSDAYEQYF. The V call is TRBV27, the J call TRBJ2-7; TRBD2 might be the D (6 bases). Trimming took off 3 bases at V and 2 bases at J, with 11 bases between the two ends. Germline V lookup: CDR1 MNHEY, CDR2 SMNVEV (reference sequence). The CDR3 loop spans 14 amino acids.

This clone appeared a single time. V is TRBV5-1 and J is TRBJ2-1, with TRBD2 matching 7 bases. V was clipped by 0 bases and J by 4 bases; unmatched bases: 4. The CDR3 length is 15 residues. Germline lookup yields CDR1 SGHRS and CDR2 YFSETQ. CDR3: CASSLVGEGYNEQFF. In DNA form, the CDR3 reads TGCGCCAGCAGCTTGGTGGGGGAGGGGTACAATGAGCAGTTCTTC.

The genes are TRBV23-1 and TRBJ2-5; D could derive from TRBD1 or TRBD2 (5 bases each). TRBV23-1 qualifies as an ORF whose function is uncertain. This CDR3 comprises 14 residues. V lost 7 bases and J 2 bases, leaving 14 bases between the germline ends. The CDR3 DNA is TGCGCCAGCACTCGCCGGGGCGTTCAAGAGACCCAGTACTTC. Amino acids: CASTRRGVQETQYF.

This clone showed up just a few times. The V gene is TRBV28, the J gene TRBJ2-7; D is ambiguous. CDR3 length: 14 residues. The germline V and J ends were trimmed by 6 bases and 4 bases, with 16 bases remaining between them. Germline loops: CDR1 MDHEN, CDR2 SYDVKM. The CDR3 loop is CASRTESWGYEQYF. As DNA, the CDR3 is TGTGCCAGCAGGACCGAATCTTGGGGTTACGAGCAGTACTTC.

The CDR3 here is CASSIIPANTGELFF. CDR3 nucleotides: TGTGCCAGTAGTATCATTCCAGCCAACACCGGGGAGCTGTTTTTT. The J gene is TRBJ2-2, the V gene TRBV19, with D uncertain. The CDR3 has 15 amino acids. V dropped 3 bases and J dropped 2 bases, with 10 bases sitting between them. CDR1 and CDR2 (germline): LNHDA, SQIVND (reference sequence). The whole variable domain, filled in from reference TRBV19 and TRBJ2-2, reads DGGITQSPKYLFRKEGQNVTLSCEQNLNHDAMYWYRQDPGQGLRLIYYSQIVNDFQKGDIAEGYSVSREKKESFPLTVTSAQKNPTAFYLCASSIIPANTGELFFGEGSRLTVL.

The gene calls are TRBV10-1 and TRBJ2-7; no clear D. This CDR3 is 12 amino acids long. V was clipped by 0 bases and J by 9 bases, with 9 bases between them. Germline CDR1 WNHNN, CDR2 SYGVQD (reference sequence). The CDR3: CASSESRQGQYF. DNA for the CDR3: TGCGCCAGCAGTGAGTCGCGTCAAGGGCAGTACTTC.

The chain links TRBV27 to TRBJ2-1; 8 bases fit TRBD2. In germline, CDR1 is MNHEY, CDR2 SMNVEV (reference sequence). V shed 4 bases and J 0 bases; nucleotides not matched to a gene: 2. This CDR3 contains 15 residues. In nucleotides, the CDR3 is TGTGCCAGCAGTTCCGGGGGGGACTCCTACAATGAGCAGTTCTTC. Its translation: CASSSGGDSYNEQFF.

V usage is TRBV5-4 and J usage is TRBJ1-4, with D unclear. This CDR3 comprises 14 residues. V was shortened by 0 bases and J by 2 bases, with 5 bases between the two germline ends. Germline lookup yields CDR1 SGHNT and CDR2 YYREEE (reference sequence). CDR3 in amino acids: CASSLDRTNEKLFF. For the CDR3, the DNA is TGTGCCAGCAGCTTGGATCGGACTAATGAAAAACTGTTTTTT.

The CDR3 DNA is TGTGCCAGCAGCTCGGGACAGGGGGACTATGGCTACACCTTC. It codes for CASSSGQGDYGYTF. The V call is TRBV13, the J call TRBJ1-2; 11 positions match TRBD1. CDR1 PRHDT and CDR2 FYEKMQ come from the germline V gene (reference sequence). The CDR3 has 14 residues. With 4 bases clipped from V and 3 bases from J, the junction kept 1 base outside the gene matches.

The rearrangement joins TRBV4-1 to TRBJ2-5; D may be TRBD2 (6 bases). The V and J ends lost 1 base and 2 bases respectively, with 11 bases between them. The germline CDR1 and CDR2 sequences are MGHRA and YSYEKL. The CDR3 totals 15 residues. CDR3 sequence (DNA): TGCGCCAGCAGCCAAGGAATGGGGGGACAAGAGACCCAGTACTTC. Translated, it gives CASSQGMGGQETQYF.

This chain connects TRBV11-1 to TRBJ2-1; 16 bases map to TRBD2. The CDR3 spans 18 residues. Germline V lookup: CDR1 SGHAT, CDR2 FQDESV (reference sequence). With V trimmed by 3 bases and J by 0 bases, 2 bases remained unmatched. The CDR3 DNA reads TGTGCCAGCAGCTTGGGACTAGCGGGAGGGTTCTCCTACAATGAGCAGTTCTTC. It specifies CASSLGLAGGFSYNEQFF.

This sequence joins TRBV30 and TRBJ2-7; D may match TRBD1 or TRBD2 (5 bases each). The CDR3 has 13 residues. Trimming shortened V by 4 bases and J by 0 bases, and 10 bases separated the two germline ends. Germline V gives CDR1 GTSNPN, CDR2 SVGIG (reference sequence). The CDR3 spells CAWNPGSSYEQYF. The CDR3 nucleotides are TGTGCCTGGAATCCAGGGAGCTCCTACGAGCAGTACTTC.

CDR3 amino acids: CATRGSAKNIQYF. The CDR3 region has the DNA TGTGCCACCCGGGGGTCGGCCAAAAACATTCAGTACTTC. This rearrangement joins TRBV15 to TRBJ2-4, with D possibly matching TRBD2 (6 bases). CDR3 size: 13 residues. V shed 8 bases and J shed 1 base, with 9 bases lying between them. From germline, CDR1 is LNHNV and CDR2 YYDKDF (reference sequence).

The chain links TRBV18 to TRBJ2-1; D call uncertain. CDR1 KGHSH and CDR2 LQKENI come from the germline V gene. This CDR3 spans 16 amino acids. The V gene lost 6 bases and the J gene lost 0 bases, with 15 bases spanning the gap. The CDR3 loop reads CASSLILSSSYNEQFF. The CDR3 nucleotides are TGTGCCAGCTCGTTAATCCTGAGTAGCTCCTACAATGAGCAGTTCTTC.

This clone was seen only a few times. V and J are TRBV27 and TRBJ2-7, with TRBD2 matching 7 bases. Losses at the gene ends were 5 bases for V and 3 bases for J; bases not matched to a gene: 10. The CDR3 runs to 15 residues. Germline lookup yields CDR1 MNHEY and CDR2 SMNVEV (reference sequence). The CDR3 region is CASSTSGLLNYEQYF. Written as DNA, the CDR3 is TGTGCCAGCAGTACCTCGGGACTATTAAACTACGAGCAGTACTTC.

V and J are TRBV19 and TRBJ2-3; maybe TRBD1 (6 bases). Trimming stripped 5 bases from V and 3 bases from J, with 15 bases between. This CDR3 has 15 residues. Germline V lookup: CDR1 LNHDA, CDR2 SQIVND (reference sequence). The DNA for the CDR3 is TGTGCCAGTAGTTTAAGACAGGCGGCAACAGATACGCAGTATTTT. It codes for CASSLRQAATDTQYF.